Listed below are T cell receptor beta chains from one sample, sequenced in a study of blood T cell repertoires in COVID-19. The data were produced by immunoSEQ multiplex PCR, yet TCRdb's version contains in-frame clones alone and is incomplete. The data contain 120,000 to 150,000 clones, less than 90% of them singletons. Source material: peripheral blood. The receptors shown here come from a man aged 25 to 40 with COVID-19, enrolled during active disease. The conserved cysteine and the conserved F or W are not part of the CDR3 here.

j_call: TRBJ2-7; v_call: TRBV27; cdr3_aa: ASRYLGSGAYEQY
j_call: TRBJ1-4; v_call: TRBV5-4; cdr3_aa: ASSLGQGGNEKLF
j_call: TRBJ2-1; v_call: TRBV5-4; cdr3_aa: ASSLMGGNVYNEQF
j_call: TRBJ2-2; v_call: TRBV11-3; cdr3_aa: ASSSLETGELF
j_call: TRBJ1-5; v_call: TRBV24-1; cdr3_aa: ATSDSDRGSQPQH
j_call: TRBJ1-4; v_call: TRBV19; cdr3_aa: ASSIQRTNEKLF
j_call: TRBJ2-4; v_call: TRBV4-3; cdr3_aa: ASSQQGWRIGKNIQY
j_call: TRBJ1-1; v_call: TRBV12-3/TRBV12-4; cdr3_aa: ASSYHGRTEAF
j_call: TRBJ2-3; v_call: TRBV27; cdr3_aa: ASSLSRSGPSTDTQY
j_call: TRBJ1-5; v_call: TRBV7-8; cdr3_aa: ASGLNSNQPQH
j_call: TRBJ2-3; v_call: TRBV14; cdr3_aa: ASSPVTDTQY
j_call: TRBJ2-1; v_call: TRBV9; cdr3_aa: ASSLDLGLKDEQF
j_call: TRBJ2-3; v_call: TRBV28; cdr3_aa: ASSPGLIKYADTQY
j_call: TRBJ2-5; v_call: TRBV3-1/TRBV3-2; cdr3_aa: ASSQEATRGTQY
j_call: TRBJ2-2; v_call: TRBV3-1/TRBV3-2; cdr3_aa: ASSQGLAGVVATGELF
j_call: TRBJ2-7; v_call: TRBV19; cdr3_aa: ASSVAGGAYEQY
j_call: TRBJ2-1; v_call: TRBV19; cdr3_aa: ASSRDTYNEQF
j_call: TRBJ1-1; v_call: TRBV27; cdr3_aa: ASSRVRGDTEAF
j_call: TRBJ2-1; v_call: TRBV5-6; cdr3_aa: ASSSRTSGRVYNEQF
j_call: TRBJ2-1; v_call: TRBV2; cdr3_aa: ASSLGQGSRNEQF
j_call: TRBJ1-4; v_call: TRBV10-3; cdr3_aa: APEGDKGEKLF
j_call: TRBJ2-7; v_call: TRBV30; cdr3_aa: AWSSGGTSTYEQY
j_call: TRBJ2-7; v_call: TRBV27; cdr3_aa: ASSLSGRLFYEQY
j_call: TRBJ1-5; v_call: TRBV19; cdr3_aa: ASSITDRANQPQH
j_call: TRBJ2-7; v_call: TRBV27; cdr3_aa: ASSLGTGGNEQY
j_call: TRBJ2-7; v_call: TRBV5-4; cdr3_aa: ASSLPGQYVEQY
j_call: TRBJ2-7; v_call: TRBV28; cdr3_aa: ASSFNPRPYEQY
j_call: TRBJ2-7; v_call: TRBV11-1; cdr3_aa: ASSPDTSRRGEQY
j_call: TRBJ1-4; v_call: TRBV6-1; cdr3_aa: ASSDSGLGEKLF
j_call: TRBJ1-2; v_call: TRBV24-1; cdr3_aa: ATSAPGVPLYGYT
j_call: TRBJ2-7; v_call: TRBV6-2/TRBV6-3; cdr3_aa: ASSRAHGEIRYEQY
j_call: TRBJ2-7; v_call: TRBV18; cdr3_aa: ASSPNRASHEQY
j_call: TRBJ1-1; v_call: TRBV6-5; cdr3_aa: ASSYGTGITEAF
j_call: TRBJ2-3; v_call: TRBV6-6; cdr3_aa: ASSPSGPTDTQY
j_call: TRBJ1-6; v_call: TRBV3-1/TRBV3-2; cdr3_aa: ASSPLDSNSPLH
j_call: TRBJ2-7; v_call: TRBV28; cdr3_aa: ASSDGTALPYEQY
j_call: TRBJ2-7; v_call: TRBV19; cdr3_aa: ATSRDRGRYEQY